These 26 T cell receptor beta chains came from one sample sequenced in a study of T cell responses to AZD1222 COVID-19 vaccine. Generated by immunoSEQ multiplex PCR, the TCRdb table keeps only in-frame clones and is missing some. This table holds some 150,000 clones, around 90% found once. The source was peripheral blood, collected 28 days after the second AZD1222 dose. The receptors come from an adult who received the AZD1222 COVID-19 vaccine.

This chain connects TRBV28 to TRBJ2-3; 7 nucleotides agree with TRBD2. Germline CDR1 MDHEN, CDR2 SYDVKM. The CDR3 loop spans 14 amino acids. V shed 6 bases, J shed 5 bases, and the junction held 8 bases outside the gene matches. The chain's CDR3 is CASSPGEGRDTQYF. DNA for the CDR3: TGTGCCAGCAGCCCCGGGGAGGGGAGAGATACGCAGTATTTT.

V is TRBV4-3 and J is TRBJ1-2; D is unclear. CDR3 length: 16 residues. Germline loops: CDR1 LGHNA, CDR2 YSLEER. Trimming removed 0 bases at V and 4 bases at J, with 15 bases between. CDR3 sequence reads: CASSQEYGERIYGYTF. For the CDR3, the DNA is TGCGCCAGCAGCCAAGAGTACGGGGAAAGGATCTATGGCTACACCTTC.

This clone appeared once. Other DNA sequences within the sample encode an identical CDR3. The V and J genes are TRBV7-2 and TRBJ1-1; 7 bases are shared with TRBD1. V lost 5 bases and J lost 1; bases outside the gene matches: 4. CDR3 length equals 14 residues. Germline V gene lookup returns CDR1 SGHTA and CDR2 FQGNSA. The CDR3 sequence is CASSLQGTNTEAFF. CDR3 in DNA: TGTGCCAGCAGCCTACAGGGGACGAACACTGAAGCTTTCTTT.

This sequence joins TRBV12-5 and TRBJ1-1; unclear D gene. Trimming removed 6 bases at V and 11 bases at J, with 22 bases between. CDR1 and CDR2 (germline): LGHNT, FRNRAP. The CDR3 runs 14 residues. The CDR3 loop reads CASGDLALEIAAFF. Written as DNA, the CDR3 is TGTGCTAGTGGCGATCTGGCGTTGGAGATTGCGGCTTTCTTT.

The CDR3: CASSLGTGAYGYTF. CDR3 sequence (DNA): TGTGCCAGCAGCTTAGGTACAGGGGCCTATGGCTACACCTTC. The J gene is TRBJ1-2, the V gene TRBV11-3, with TRBD1 identical over 7 bases. Germline CDR1 reads SGHNT; CDR2 reads YENEEA. The CDR3 is 14 residues long. Trimming at V came to 1 base and at J to 4 bases, leaving 3 bases not matched to a gene.

The V and J genes are TRBV6-2 or TRBV6-3 and TRBJ1-5, with 8 positions matching TRBD1. V was pared by 2 bases and J by 4 bases, with 10 bases of the junction left unmatched. The CDR3 is 17 amino acids. The germline gives CDR1 MNHEY, CDR2 SVGEGT. CDR3 in amino acids: CASSYLGQGAPNQPQHF. The CDR3 DNA sequence: TGTGCCAGCAGTTACCTTGGGCAGGGGGCTCCTAATCAGCCCCAGCATTTT.

This chain uses TRBV2 with TRBJ1-4; the D is unclear. In germline, CDR1 is SNHLY, CDR2 FYNNEI. The CDR3 is made up of 17 amino acids. V was clipped by 4 bases and J by 0 bases, with 15 bases between them. CDR3 loop: CASSGARRGSTNEKLFF. CDR3 nucleotides: TGTGCCAGCAGTGGGGCCAGGAGAGGGTCAACTAATGAAAAACTGTTTTTT. The full variable domain, in which reference TRBV2 and TRBJ1-4 provide the parts outside the CDR3, is EPEVTQTPSHQVTQMGQEVILRCVPISNHLYFYWYRQILGQKVEFLVSFYNNEISEKSEIFDDQFSVERPDGSNFTLKIRSTKLEDSAMYFCASSGARRGSTNEKLFFGSGTQLSVL.

The chain recombines TRBV28 with TRBJ2-2, with D uncertain. Trimming left V 6 bases short and J 7 bases short, with 18 bases between. This CDR3 comprises 15 residues. In germline, CDR1 is MDHEN, CDR2 SYDVKM. The CDR3 DNA reads as TGTGCCAGCAGCCGAAATCCTGTATCGAGCGGGGAGCTGTTTTTT. Its translation: CASSRNPVSSGELFF. Using reference TRBV28 and TRBJ2-2 for the parts outside the CDR3, the full variable domain is DVKVTQSSRYLVKRTGEKVFLECVQDMDHENMFWYRQDPGLGLRLIYFSYDVKMKEKGDIPEGYSVSREKKERFSLILESASTNQTSMYLCASSRNPVSSGELFFGEGSRLTVL.

The chain employs TRBV3-1 (or the pseudogene TRBV3-2) and TRBJ2-1; D tentatively fits TRBD1 or TRBD2 (5 bases each). CDR1 and CDR2 from the germline V gene are LGHDT and YNNKEL (reference sequence). There are 16 residues in the CDR3. V was clipped by 6 bases and J by 0 bases, with 15 bases between them. The CDR3 loop is CASSTFGGSSYNEQFF. The CDR3 DNA reads as TGTGCCAGCAGTACCTTTGGGGGAAGCTCCTACAATGAGCAGTTCTTC.

This chain uses TRBV5-5 with TRBJ1-1; perhaps TRBD1 as D (6 bases). CDR1 is SGHKS, CDR2 YYEKEE, per germline (reference sequence). V was clipped by 4 bases and J by 0 bases, with 13 bases between them. This CDR3 is 15 amino acids long. CDR3 amino acids: CASSGRTGMNTEAFF. The CDR3 nucleotides read TGTGCCAGCAGCGGAAGAACAGGGATGAACACTGAAGCTTTCTTT.

This chain joins TRBV19 and TRBJ1-5; weak D call: TRBD1 (6 bases). V was trimmed by 8 bases and J by 2 bases, leaving 16 bases between them. Germline-derived CDR1 and CDR2 are LNHDA and SQIVND (reference sequence). This CDR3 comprises 15 residues. CDR3 coding DNA: TGTGCCAGTCAGGAAGGGGGGAGGGGCAATCAGCCCCAGCATTTT. This encodes CASQEGGRGNQPQHF.

The chain employs TRBV28 and TRBJ2-7; 10 nucleotides agree with TRBD1. Germline CDR1 and CDR2: MDHEN and SYDVKM. The J segment lost 7 bases and the V segment lost 5 bases, leaving 8 bases of the junction unmatched. This CDR3 spans 14 amino acids. CDR3 DNA: TGTGCCAGCAGTCCTGGGACAGGGGCGGGTGAGCAGTACTTC. It yields the protein CASSPGTGAGEQYF.

Only one count was recorded for this clone. The J gene is TRBJ2-3, the V gene TRBV9; no reliable D call. This CDR3 has 13 amino acids. V gave up 0 bases and J gave up 2 bases, with 4 bases separating them. Per the germline V gene, CDR1 is SGDLS and CDR2 is YYNGEE. The CDR3 region has the DNA TGTGCCAGCAGCGTAGCTTCCACAGATACGCAGTATTTT. Translation gives CASSVASTDTQYF.

V usage is TRBV10-3 and J usage is TRBJ1-1; a possible D gene is TRBD1 (6 bases). Germline values: CDR1 ENHRY, CDR2 SYGVKD. The CDR3 is 17 residues long. The germline V and J ends were trimmed by 2 bases and 1 base, with 17 bases remaining between them. CDR3 nucleotides: TGTGCCATCAGTGAGACCGTCGGGGGGGCAGGGAACACTGAAGCTTTCTTT. It yields the protein CAISETVGGAGNTEAFF.

The chain has TRBV5-1 and TRBJ2-3, with D uncertain. The germline CDR1 and CDR2 sequences are SGHRS and YFSETQ. The V and J ends lost 9 bases and 6 bases respectively, with 8 bases between them. This CDR3 spans 10 amino acids. CDR3 bases: TGCGCCACCCCCAGCGATACGCAGTATTTT. Amino acids: CATPSDTQYF.

V usage is TRBV6-2 or TRBV6-3 and J usage is TRBJ1-1, with D unclear. This CDR3 has 16 amino acids. Germline CDR1 reads MNHEY; CDR2 reads SVGEGT. Trimming removed 0 bases at V and 5 bases at J, with 16 bases between. DNA of the CDR3: TGTGCCAGCAGTTACTCGAATTTGGGCTTTCGGACTGAAGCTTTCTTT. It yields the protein CASSYSNLGFRTEAFF.

This clone has just one count. The gene calls are TRBV6-5 and TRBJ2-7; the D is unclear. The germline V and J ends were trimmed by 2 bases and 2 bases, with 10 bases remaining between them. The CDR3 sequence is 14 residues long. The germline V gene encodes CDR1 MNHEY and CDR2 SVGAGI. CDR3 sequence reads: CASSYKWGTYEQYF. CDR3 DNA sequence: TGTGCCAGCAGTTACAAGTGGGGAACCTACGAGCAGTACTTC.

This chain links TRBV3-1 (or the pseudogene TRBV3-2) with TRBJ1-2, with a possible D match to TRBD1 (5 bases). The V end was cut by 1 base, the J end by 3 bases, with 9 bases between. CDR3 length: 14 amino acids. Germline V CDR1 and CDR2: LGHDT, YNNKEL (reference sequence). In DNA, the CDR3 is TGTGCCAGCAGCCAAGCGGGGGTGGACTATGGCTACACCTTC. Its protein is CASSQAGVDYGYTF.

The chain has TRBV30 and TRBJ1-2; D remains unclear. Deletions cut 2 bases from V and 6 bases from J, with 13 bases between. The germline V gene has CDR1 GTSNPN and CDR2 SVGIG (reference sequence). There are 13 residues in the CDR3. CDR3 sequence: CAWSRALLDGYTF. As DNA, the CDR3 is TGTGCCTGGAGTCGGGCCCTTCTCGATGGCTACACCTTC.

The V gene is TRBV29-1, the J gene TRBJ1-2; D perhaps matches TRBD1 (5 bases). V was cut by 3 bases and J by 2 bases, with 7 bases left in between. The length of the CDR3 is 12 residues. CDR1 and CDR2 from the germline V gene are SQVTM and ANQGSEA. For the CDR3, the DNA is TGCAGCGTTGACGGGGGGAACTATGGCTACACCTTC. Its translation is CSVDGGNYGYTF.

The chain employs TRBV5-4 and TRBJ1-2; 8 positions agree with TRBD1. V lost 4 bases, J lost 2 bases, and 4 bases stayed unmatched. Looked up from germline, CDR1 is SGHNT and CDR2 is YYREEE (reference sequence). The CDR3 consists of 14 residues. CDR3 nucleotides: TGTGCCAGCAGCCCCGGACAGGGAAACTATGGCTACACCTTC. This translates into CASSPGQGNYGYTF.

The chain combines TRBV28 with TRBJ1-5; TRBD1 is a possible D gene (5 bases). Trimming pared 3 bases from V and 0 bases from J, leaving 9 bases between. CDR1 MDHEN and CDR2 SYDVKM come from the germline V gene. The CDR3 is 15 amino acids. Here the CDR3 reads CASSFTGLSNQPQHF. The CDR3 nucleotides are TGTGCCAGCAGTTTTACAGGACTTAGCAATCAGCCCCAGCATTTT.

V usage is TRBV2 and J usage is TRBJ1-2; D not resolved. Trimming stripped 2 bases from V and 0 bases from J, with 25 bases between. Looked up from germline, CDR1 is SNHLY and CDR2 is FYNNEI. This CDR3 is 20 amino acids long. The CDR3, as DNA: TGTGCCAGCAGTGAATACTTCAGGATCGGGCGCCGGGTCACTAACTATGGCTACACCTTC. Translated, it gives CASSEYFRIGRRVTNYGYTF.

This clone came up once. The gene calls are TRBV19 and TRBJ2-5, with D possibly TRBD1 on 5 matching bases. CDR1 and CDR2 from the germline V gene are LNHDA and SQIVND (reference sequence). V was shortened by 3 bases and J by 2 bases, with 13 bases between the two germline ends. The CDR3 runs 15 residues. The CDR3 is CASSMGRKKQETQYF. CDR3 coding DNA: TGTGCCAGTAGTATGGGGCGGAAGAAGCAAGAGACCCAGTACTTC.

The chain has TRBV3-1 (or the pseudogene TRBV3-2) and TRBJ2-1, with TRBD1 matching over 12 bases. The CDR3 runs to 16 residues. V was clipped by 3 bases and J by 8 bases; unmatched bases: 8. The germline V gene encodes CDR1 LGHDT and CDR2 YNNKEL (reference sequence). The CDR3 nucleotides are TGTGCCAGCAGCCACAGCGGGACAGGGGGCCTGGATGAGCAGTTCTTC. As protein: CASSHSGTGGLDEQFF.

The rearrangement joins TRBV19 to TRBJ2-2, with D perhaps matching TRBD2 (6 bases). Germline values: CDR1 LNHDA, CDR2 SQIVND (reference sequence). This CDR3 contains 15 residues. V dropped 6 bases and J dropped 4 bases, with 15 bases sitting between them. The CDR3 coding sequence is TGTGCCAGTAGCACGACTAGTACTACCACCGGGGAGCTGTTTTTT. Amino acids: CASSTTSTTTGELFF.